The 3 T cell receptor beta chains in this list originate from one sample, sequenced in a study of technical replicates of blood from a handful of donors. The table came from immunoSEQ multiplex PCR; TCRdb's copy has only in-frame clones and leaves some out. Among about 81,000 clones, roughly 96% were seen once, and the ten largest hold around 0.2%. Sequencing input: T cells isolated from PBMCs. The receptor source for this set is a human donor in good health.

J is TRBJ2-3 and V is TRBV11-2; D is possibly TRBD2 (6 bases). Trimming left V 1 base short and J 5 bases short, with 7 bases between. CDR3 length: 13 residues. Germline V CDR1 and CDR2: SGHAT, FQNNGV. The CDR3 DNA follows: TGTGCCAGCAGCTTAGCGGGGGAAGATACGCAGTATTTT. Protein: CASSLAGEDTQYF.

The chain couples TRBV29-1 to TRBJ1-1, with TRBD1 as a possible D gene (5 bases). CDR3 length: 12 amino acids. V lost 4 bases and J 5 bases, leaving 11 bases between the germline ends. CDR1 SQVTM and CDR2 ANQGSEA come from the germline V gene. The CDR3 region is CSVGEKGTEAFF. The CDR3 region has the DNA TGCAGCGTTGGCGAAAAGGGGACTGAAGCTTTCTTT.

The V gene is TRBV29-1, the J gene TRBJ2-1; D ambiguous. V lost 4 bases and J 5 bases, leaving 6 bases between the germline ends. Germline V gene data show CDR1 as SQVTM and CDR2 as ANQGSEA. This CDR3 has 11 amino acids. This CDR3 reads CSVGQNNEQFF. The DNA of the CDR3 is TGCAGCGTTGGTCAGAACAATGAGCAGTTCTTC.